This T cell receptor (beta chain) was profiled in a study of CD8+ T cells in alopecia areata. Obtained from alopecia areata patients were lesional scalp punch biopsies along with peripheral blood. PBMCs served as the source from which CD4+ and CD8+ T cells were sorted. Study findings and constraints: Across lesional scalp, and particularly alopecia totalis/universalis, clonality surpassed that of normal scalp.

Per germline, CDR1 GTSNPN and CDR2 SVGIG (reference sequence). The V gene end was trimmed by 1 base and the J gene end by 4 bases; junction bases not matched to a gene: 6. This CDR3 is 15 amino acids long. This clone was recorded a few times. Its specificity is not known. It was cDNA, reverse transcribed from extracted RNA, that served as the sequencing template. Here immunoSEQ multiplex PCR was the method, and the copy in TCRdb shows in-frame clones only, minus some. The sample gives some 120,000 clones, 47% of which show up once; roughly 10% is in the top ten. This chain uses TRBV30 with TRBJ2-5; TRBD2 matches at 10 bases. Sequenced: NKG2D-low CD8+ T cells sorted from blood. The receptor was isolated from a human donor with alopecia areata. The CDR3 coding sequence is TGTGCCTGGAGTGCGCTAGCGGGAGATGGAGAGACCCAGTACTTC. Encoded protein: CAWSALAGDGETQYF.